The 20 T cell receptor beta chains listed next were all sequenced from one sample in a study of cytotoxic CD8 clonotypes in ibrutinib-treated CLL. This table comes from immunoSEQ multiplex PCR, and its TCRdb copy is limited to in-frame clones, with some not included. The sample holds under 150,000 clones, 80% to 90% seen once. The specimen comprised PBMCs, sampled after 24 months of ibrutinib treatment. Source of these receptors: a human donor with chronic lymphocytic leukemia.

The rearrangement joins TRBV15 to TRBJ2-4; D perhaps matches TRBD1 (6 bases). V lost 5 bases and J lost 1, with 24 bases in between. This CDR3 comprises 19 residues. Germline V gene sequence: CDR1 LNHNV, CDR2 YYDKDF (reference sequence). CDR3 sequence (DNA): TGTGCCACCAGCTCGCACCGGGACACACCCGCTTCGGCCAAAAACATTCAGTACTTC. Translation gives CATSSHRDTPASAKNIQYF.

The V call is TRBV6-5, the J call TRBJ2-7, with 7 bases lining up with TRBD2. This CDR3 region has 16 residues. Per the germline V gene, CDR1 is MNHEY and CDR2 is SVGAGI. Trimming cost V 0 bases and J 0 bases; bases outside gene matches: 5. CDR3 in DNA: TGTGCCAGCAGTTACTCGAACGCGGGGGACTCCTACGAGCAGTACTTC. Translating it yields CASSYSNAGDSYEQYF.

The table lists this clone with a count of one. CDR3 in DNA: TGTGCCAGCAGCTTAGACCTATCCTACGAGCAGTACTTC. Protein sequence: CASSLDLSYEQYF. This chain joins TRBV7-8 and TRBJ2-7; D remains unclear. The CDR3 has 13 amino acids. Trimming left V 1 base short and J 1 base short, with 5 bases between. CDR1 is SGHVS and CDR2 is FQNEAQ in the germline V gene.

The chain combines TRBV29-1 with TRBJ2-1; D gene unclear. This CDR3 comprises 11 residues. V was pared by 7 bases and J by 5 bases, with 9 bases between. Looked up from germline, CDR1 is SQVTM and CDR2 is ANQGSEA. The CDR3 nucleotides read TGCAGCGGGCAGCCAGACAATGAGCAGTTCTTC. It yields the protein CSGQPDNEQFF.

V usage is TRBV7-2 and J usage is TRBJ2-7; TRBD2 agrees at 7 bases. CDR1 SGHTA and CDR2 FQGNSA come from the germline V gene. The CDR3 runs to 15 residues. The ends lost 2 bases at V and 2 bases at J; junction bases unmatched: 6. CDR3 bases: TGTGCCAGCAGCTTAAGGAGCGGGAACCCCTACGAGCAGTACTTC. Its translation is CASSLRSGNPYEQYF.

The chain uses TRBV18 and TRBJ2-3; 10 bases are a match to TRBD2. Germline assignment: CDR1 KGHSH and CDR2 LQKENI. After removal of 0 bases from V and 8 bases from J, the junction contained 8 bases not matched to a gene. The CDR3 loop spans 16 amino acids. CDR3 loop: CASSPPRLAGAGTQYF. The CDR3 coding sequence is TGTGCCAGCTCACCACCGCGTCTAGCGGGGGCCGGTACGCAGTATTTT.

This clone appeared a few times. CDR3 nucleotide sequence: TGTGCCAGCAGGCCTCCGGGACAGCTACAAGAGACCCAGTACTTC. Its translation is CASRPPGQLQETQYF. This chain uses TRBV27 with TRBJ2-5; the match to TRBD1 covers 7 bases. This CDR3 is built from 15 residues. Germline V lookup: CDR1 MNHEY, CDR2 SMNVEV (reference sequence). The junction had 9 bases not matched to a gene; V was cut back by 6 bases and J by 2 bases.

The V gene is TRBV18, the J gene TRBJ1-1; D gene ambiguous. Trimming took 3 bases from V and 4 from J, leaving 9 bases between them. The CDR3 covers 13 residues. Germline CDR1 reads KGHSH; CDR2 reads LQKENI. The CDR3 region has the DNA TGTGCCAGCTCACCGTCGTTGGGCACTGAAGCTTTCTTT. This gives the protein CASSPSLGTEAFF.

This chain links TRBV27 with TRBJ1-5; 10 bases align to TRBD1. CDR1 MNHEY and CDR2 SMNVEV come from the germline V gene (reference sequence). The CDR3 loop spans 15 amino acids. With V trimmed by 6 bases and J by 2 bases, 4 bases remained unmatched. The CDR3 DNA follows: TGTGCCAGCAGACCCGGGACAGGGGGCAATCAGCCCCAGCATTTT. It yields the protein CASRPGTGGNQPQHF.

DNA of the CDR3: TGTGCCAGCAATACGGGCTTCTCTGGAAACACCATATATTTT. This encodes CASNTGFSGNTIYF. The rearrangement links TRBV7-9 to TRBJ1-3; D not resolved. Germline-derived CDR1 and CDR2 are SEHNR and FQNEAQ (reference sequence). The V and J ends lost 7 bases and 0 bases respectively, with 10 bases between them. The CDR3 is made up of 14 amino acids.

The V and J genes are TRBV19 and TRBJ1-2; 11 bases are shared with TRBD1. The CDR3 contains 17 residues. CDR1 LNHDA and CDR2 SQIVND come from the germline V gene (reference sequence). V shed 5 bases, J shed 2 bases, and the junction held 10 bases outside the gene matches. The CDR3 DNA follows: TGTGCCAGTAGTCCGGGGACAGGGGGAGGCTCGAACTATGGCTACACCTTC. Amino acid sequence: CASSPGTGGGSNYGYTF.

The J gene is TRBJ1-2, the V gene TRBV19; weak D call: TRBD1 (5 bases). The germline CDR1 and CDR2 sequences are LNHDA and SQIVND (reference sequence). Trimming removed 5 bases at V and 3 bases at J, with 10 bases between. The CDR3 covers 13 residues. In DNA form, the CDR3 reads TGTGCCAGTAGTCCCGACAGCTACTATGGCTACACCTTC. This encodes CASSPDSYYGYTF.

The chain is built from TRBV9 and TRBJ1-2, with D perhaps matching TRBD1 (5 bases). CDR1 is SGDLS and CDR2 is YYNGEE in the germline V gene. The germline V and J ends were trimmed by 3 bases and 4 bases, with 19 bases remaining between them. The CDR3 runs to 16 residues. CDR3 nucleotide sequence: TGTGCCAGCAGCGGGTACCGGGGGGAACAACGCTATGGCTACACCTTC. Protein: CASSGYRGEQRYGYTF.

The DNA of the CDR3 is TGTGCCAGCAGCATCATGACAGGGGGAAAGGGAAACACCATATATTTT. This gives the protein CASSIMTGGKGNTIYF. This chain joins TRBV7-8 and TRBJ1-3, with 9 bases matching TRBD1. Germline V CDR1 and CDR2: SGHVS, FQNEAQ. This CDR3 has 16 amino acids. V trimming: 5 bases; J trimming: 4 bases; junction bases outside the gene matches: 9.

This chain links TRBV4-2 with TRBJ1-5; a possible D gene is TRBD1 (5 bases). With 3 bases removed from V and 5 bases from J, the gap between germline ends came to 23 bases. The germline CDR1 and CDR2 sequences are LGHNA and YNFKEQ. The CDR3 consists of 18 residues. DNA for the CDR3: TGTGCCAGCAGCCAGCTTGGGACCGCGGGAGGGAAAGATCAGCCCCAGCATTTT. Translated: CASSQLGTAGGKDQPQHF.

The genes are TRBV7-9 and TRBJ2-6, with D possibly being TRBD2 (6 bases). Germline CDR1 SEHNR, CDR2 FQNEAQ (reference sequence). Trimming stripped 4 bases from V and 0 bases from J, with 16 bases between. The CDR3 consists of 18 residues. In DNA, the CDR3 is TGTGCCAGCAGCTCCCCCGGGACTTTTCTCTCTGGGGCCAACGTCCTGACTTTC. As protein: CASSSPGTFLSGANVLTF.

The chain couples TRBV6-5 to TRBJ2-7; 8 bases agree with TRBD1. The germline CDR1 and CDR2 sequences are MNHEY and SVGAGI. CDR3 length equals 14 residues. V lost 5 bases and J lost 0; bases outside the gene matches: 3. The CDR3 spells CASSVGQGSYEQYF. In DNA, the CDR3 is TGTGCCAGCAGTGTCGGACAGGGCTCCTACGAGCAGTACTTC.

In its sample, this clone was seen once. The gene calls are TRBV7-2 and TRBJ1-1; D gene ambiguous. V lost 2 bases, J lost 0 bases, and 4 bases lay in between. This CDR3 has 13 residues. The germline V gene has CDR1 SGHTA and CDR2 FQGNSA. CDR3 nucleotide sequence: TGTGCCAGCAGCTTATATATGAACACTGAAGCTTTCTTT. This gives the protein CASSLYMNTEAFF. Looking up the rest from reference TRBV7-2 and TRBJ1-1 gives the full variable domain: GAGVSQSPSNKVTEKGKDVELRCDPISGHTALYWYRQSLGQGLEFLIYFQGNSAPDKSGLPSDRFSAERTGGSVSTLTIQRTQQEDSAVYLCASSLYMNTEAFFGQGTRLTVV.

As for this clone: Sequence at one end of the junction differs from germline and may be a read error. This chain uses TRBV11-2 with TRBJ1-2; no definite D call. Per the germline V gene, CDR1 is SGHAT and CDR2 is FQNNGV. This CDR3 has 13 residues. CDR3 residues: CASSLVMDRANYF. The CDR3 bases are TGTGCCAGCAGCTTAGTCATGGACCGAGCCAATTACTTC.

The chain uses TRBV7-9 and TRBJ2-7, with 9 nucleotides matching TRBD2. The germline gives CDR1 SEHNR, CDR2 FQNEAQ (reference sequence). The V and J ends lost 4 bases and 1 base, in that order; junction bases with no gene match: 14. The CDR3 has 18 amino acids. CDR3 sequence (DNA): TGTGCCAGCAGCTCGCGGGGGGGCCGTCCCCCCGCTTCCTACGAGCAGTACTTC. This gives the protein CASSSRGGRPPASYEQYF.